The rows below give T cell receptor beta chains drawn from one sample of a study of control samples from healthy donors and cancer patients. The table came from immunoSEQ multiplex PCR; TCRdb's copy has only in-frame clones and leaves some out. This table holds 130,000 to 150,000 clones, around 94% found once. Sequenced sample: PBMCs. The receptor source for this set is a man aged 60-69 years with colorectal cancer. The CDR3 runs from the conserved cysteine through the conserved F or W. The order of the fields is V gene, D gene, J gene, clone size, CDR3 DNA, CDR3 protein. D genes are given only for firm matches. Part of the rows lack a size; the others show once, few, many or a class for expanded clones.

>TRBV5-1|-|TRBJ2-5|-
TGCGCCAGCAGCTCAATCCTCCCCCCCGGCTCTCCGGGGCGGGAGACCCAGTACTTC
CASSSILPPGSPGRETQYF
>TRBV2|-|TRBJ2-3|-
TGTGCCAGCAGCCAGGGAGAAGATACGCAGTATTTT
CASSQGEDTQYF
>TRBV4-1|-|TRBJ2-5|-
TGCGCCAGCAGCGCCCGGGGAGGCGCGCGGGAGACCCAGTACTTC
CASSARGGARETQYF
>TRBV29-1|-|TRBJ2-2|once
TGCAGCGTTGTAGGGGGGGACACCGGGGAGCTGTTTTTT
CSVVGGDTGELFF
>TRBV4-2|-|TRBJ1-5|-
TGTGCCAGCAGCCAAGACGGACAGAGCAATCAGCCCCAGCATTTT
CASSQDGQSNQPQHF
>TRBV19|-|TRBJ1-4|-
TGTGCCAGTAGTCTAGGGACCGTAACTAATGAAAAACTGTTTTTT
CASSLGTVTNEKLFF
>TRBV6-4|TRBD2|TRBJ2-1|-
TGTGCCAGCAGCCAACTAGCGGGGGGTTACAATGAGCAGTTCTTC
CASSQLAGGYNEQFF
>TRBV30|-|TRBJ1-1|-
TGTGCCGGGAGGGTAAAACCTGAAGCTTTCTTT
CAGRVKPEAFF
>TRBV14|-|TRBJ2-5|-
TGTGCCAGCAGCCAGACTAAGGGTGGCCAGTACTTC
CASSQTKGGQYF
>TRBV15|-|TRBJ2-5|-
TGTGCCACCAGCAGAGATACACCTCTAGGGGAGACCCAGTACTTC
CATSRDTPLGETQYF
>TRBV19|-|TRBJ1-6|-
TGTGCCAGTAGTATTCCAGGGAATTCACCCCTCCACTTT
CASSIPGNSPLHF
>TRBV3-1/TRBV3-2|-|TRBJ1-1|-
TGTGCCCGGCGCGGGAGGGCCACTGAAGCTTTCTTT
CARRGRATEAFF
>TRBV10-3|TRBD1|TRBJ1-2|-
TGTGCCATCAGGGGACAGGGGGTCGACTATGGCTACACCTTC
CAIRGQGVDYGYTF
>TRBV4-3|TRBD1|TRBJ1-1|-
TGCGCCAGCAGCCAGGGGGACAGGCCGAACACTGAAGCTTTCTTT
CASSQGDRPNTEAFF
>TRBV28|-|TRBJ1-4|-
TGTGCCAGCAGCCCTGGGCCCCGAGGGAGTGAAAAACTGTTTTTT
CASSPGPRGSEKLFF
>TRBV29-1|-|TRBJ2-3|-
TGCAGCCCAACGGACCTAGATACGCAGTATTTT
CSPTDLDTQYF
>TRBV19|-|TRBJ1-1|-
TGTGCCAGTAGGTCGACAGTGTACGGCACTGAAGCTTTCTTT
CASRSTVYGTEAFF
>TRBV30|TRBD1|TRBJ1-5|-
TGTGCCTGGAACCAGGGGGGGAGCCGCAATCAGCCCCAGCATTTT
CAWNQGGSRNQPQHF
>TRBV2|-|TRBJ1-4|-
TGTGCCAGCAAGGCGGAGGCAGTCCTTAATGAAAAACTGTTTTTT
CASKAEAVLNEKLFF
>TRBV9|-|TRBJ1-3|-
TGTGCCAGCAGCCCCAGGTTAGGGCTGTCGTCTGGAAACACCATATATTTT
CASSPRLGLSSGNTIYF
>TRBV2|TRBD1|TRBJ2-7|-
TGTGCCAGCAGTGGGTGGGACAGGAACTACGAGCAGTACTTC
CASSGWDRNYEQYF
>TRBV6-2/TRBV6-3|TRBD1|TRBJ1-2|once
TGTGCCAGCACCCCAGGGGGATATGGCTACACCTTC
CASTPGGYGYTF
>TRBV2|TRBD1|TRBJ2-2|-
TGTGCCAGCAACGCAGGGGGCGCGAACACCGGGGAGCTGTTTTTT
CASNAGGANTGELFF
>TRBV30|-|TRBJ1-5|-
TGTGCCTGGAGTAGGGGGATGTATCAGCCCCAGCATTTT
CAWSRGMYQPQHF
>TRBV5-1|-|TRBJ1-1|-
TGCGCCAGCAGCTTGTTGCAGGGAACTGAAGCTTTCTTT
CASSLLQGTEAFF
>TRBV4-1|-|TRBJ2-5|-
TGCGCCAGCAGCCAAGACCCCAGACAGGGCGGGGGGGAGACCCAGTACTTC
CASSQDPRQGGGETQYF
>TRBV7-9|-|TRBJ1-1|-
TGTGCCAGCAGCTCTAAAGGGGGCACTGAAGCTTTCTTT
CASSSKGGTEAFF